This T cell receptor (beta chain) was observed in a study of metastatic and nonmetastatic thyroid tumors. Study-wide results and caveats: The reported finding was significantly higher TCR beta diversity in malignant thyroid tumors relative to benign nodules, in blood and tumor.

This clone was counted only a few times. Its antigen is unidentified. TCRdb recomputed clones from the PCR reads via MiXCR. Of around 46,000 clones listed, less than 25% are singletons. Treatment of any kind had been given to no patient before thyroid surgery. The receptor comes from a male donor with papillary thyroid cancer or a benign thyroid nodule (not recorded which). Some clones in this sample may be carry-over from other donors' samples. The specimen was blood.

CDR3 bases: TGTGCCAGCAGTAAGGACTGGGATGGGGGAGCGGAGCAGTACTTC. This codes for CASSKDWDGGAEQYF. The chain joins TRBV6-1 to TRBJ2-7, with D perhaps being TRBD1 or TRBD2 (5 bases each). Germline V CDR1 and CDR2: MNHNS, SASEGT. The CDR3 runs to 15 residues. The V end was cut by 5 bases, the J end by 7 bases, with 21 bases between.